Listed below are T cell receptor beta chains from one sample, sequenced in a study of blood T cell repertoires in COVID-19. Repertoires were generated with immunoSEQ multiplex PCR, while TCRdb's copy carries only in-frame clones and drops some. This table has approximately 200,000 clones, about 81% appearing once. The sample consisted of peripheral blood. These receptors originate from an elderly woman with COVID-19, enrolled during active disease. Each CDR3 is given with its conserved first and last residue. The D gene is left open where the match is weak. Size is omitted from some rows. Given values are once, few, many or a class for expanded clones.

TRBV3-1/TRBV3-2,TRBJ1-1,.,TRBD1,CASSLGGRRNTEAFF,TGTGCCAGCAGCTTAGGGGGCAGGAGGAACACTGAAGCTTTCTTT
TRBV5-1,TRBJ1-4,once,.,CASSLGQKLNEKLFF,TGCGCCAGCAGCCTAGGACAGAAGCTTAATGAAAAACTGTTTTTT
TRBV5-1,TRBJ2-5,.,TRBD2,CASSPGLAGRETQYF,TGCGCCAGCAGCCCCGGACTAGCGGGACGGGAGACCCAGTACTTC
TRBV6-6,TRBJ2-7,.,.,CASSEGRSYEQYF,TGTGCCAGCAGCGAAGGGAGATCCTACGAGCAGTACTTC
TRBV19,TRBJ2-7,.,.,CASSSLGGPYEQYF,TGTGCCAGTAGTAGCCTCGGGGGTCCTTACGAGCAGTACTTC
TRBV15,TRBJ2-1,.,TRBD2,CATRFLAGGNNEQFF,TGTGCCACCAGGTTCCTAGCGGGAGGAAACAATGAGCAGTTCTTC
TRBV9,TRBJ1-3,.,TRBD1,CASSVTGGGNTIYF,TGTGCCAGCAGCGTGACAGGGGGGGGAAACACCATATATTTT
TRBV5-1,TRBJ2-7,.,TRBD1,CASSLGDRDSYEQYF,TGCGCCAGCAGCTTGGGGGACAGGGATTCCTACGAGCAGTACTTC
TRBV4-1,TRBJ1-1,.,.,CASSQDLRGGEAFF,TGCGCCAGCAGCCAAGATCTTCGAGGAGGTGAAGCTTTCTTT
TRBV15,TRBJ1-2,few,.,CATSRDQVSDGYTF,TGTGCCACCAGCAGAGATCAGGTTTCGGATGGCTACACCTTC
TRBV6-5,TRBJ1-2,once,TRBD1,CASSFQQGNYGYTF,TGTGCCAGCAGTTTCCAACAGGGGAACTATGGCTACACCTTC
TRBV7-8,TRBJ2-1,once,.,CASSLNGLANEQFF,TGTGCCAGCAGCTTAAACGGCCTAGCAAATGAGCAGTTCTTC
TRBV4-1,TRBJ1-4,.,TRBD1,CASRRGRNEKLFF,TGCGCCAGCAGAAGGGGGCGGAATGAAAAACTGTTTTTT
TRBV29-1,TRBJ2-1,.,.,CSVVQGSYNEQFF,TGCAGCGTTGTCCAGGGCTCCTACAATGAGCAGTTCTTC
TRBV24-1,TRBJ2-7,few,TRBD1,CATSPRSGQGSHEQYF,TGTGCCACCAGCCCCCGCTCCGGACAGGGAAGCCACGAGCAGTACTTC